This entry lists 2 T cell receptor beta chains sequenced from one sample in a study of regulatory T cells in long-lasting Graves disease. Described time point: newly diagnosed GD, antithyroid drugs for less than 3 months. Extracted RNA from PBMCs served as the source of the TCR library. Sequencing libraries for TCR beta were prepared with iRepertoire HTBI primers and Arm-PCR of CDR3 regions. One entry per CDR3 protein results from TCRdb running MiXCR on the multiplex PCR reads. The data hold a few hundred thousand distinct CDR3 sequences, with less than 15% observed a single time. The same specimen was also included in a second study, on T cells in Graves' hyperthyroidism and ophthalmopathy.

The sequencing here drew on peripheral blood mononuclear cells (PBMCs), taken at new diagnosis, from a patient treated with antithyroid drugs. These receptor sequences come from a woman aged 45-65 years with Graves disease.

This clonotype came up many times. The rearrangement links TRBV18 to TRBJ1-1, with a possible D match to TRBD1 (5 bases). The CDR3 loop spans 15 amino acids. Germline V gene lookup returns CDR1 KGHSH and CDR2 LQKENI. V was trimmed by 1 base and J by 1 base, leaving 10 bases between them. CDR3: CASSPLKTGNTEAFF. The CDR3 DNA reads as TGTGCCAGCTCACCACTCAAAACAGGGAACACTGAAGCTTTCTTT. The complete variable domain, with remaining parts taken from reference TRBV18 and TRBJ1-1, reads NAGVMQNPRHLVRRRGQEARLRCSPMKGHSHVYWYRQLPEEGLKFMVYLQKENIIDESGMPKERFSAEFPKEGPSILRIQQVVRGDSAAYFCASSPLKTGNTEAFFGQGTRLTVV.

This clonotype was recorded many times. This chain links TRBV4-1 with TRBJ1-1; 8 bases agree with TRBD1. The CDR3 is 17 residues long. The V gene end was trimmed by 2 bases and the J gene end by 0 bases; junction bases not matched to a gene: 8. Germline CDR1 reads MGHRA; CDR2 reads YSYEKL. CDR3 in DNA: TGCGCCAGCAGCCAACCTGACAGGGGATACATGAACACTGAAGCTTTCTTT. It encodes CASSQPDRGYMNTEAFF.